Below are 19 T cell receptor beta chains sequenced from a single sample in a study of control samples from healthy donors and cancer patients. Sequencing was performed with immunoSEQ multiplex PCR; in TCRdb, only in-frame clones are kept and a portion is missing. The table lists approximately 120,000 clones, more than 75% of them singletons, with around 9.4% in the top ten. Sample: blood. These receptor sequences come from a man between 40 and 49 years old in good health.

The J gene is TRBJ2-7, the V gene TRBV30; unclear D gene. The germline V and J ends were trimmed by 2 bases and 3 bases, with 8 bases remaining between them. Per germline, CDR1 GTSNPN and CDR2 SVGIG (reference sequence). The CDR3 loop spans 12 amino acids. The CDR3 region has the DNA TGTGCCTGGAGTTCGGGTGTCTACGAGCAGTACTTC. The encoded protein is CAWSSGVYEQYF.

This chain joins TRBV5-4 and TRBJ1-1; D call uncertain. Germline V gene data show CDR1 as SGHNT and CDR2 as YYREEE (reference sequence). This CDR3 region has 14 residues. Trimming removed 0 bases from V and 1 base from J, with 7 bases in between. The CDR3, as DNA: TGTGCCAGCAGCTTGGGACAATCGAACACTGAAGCTTTCTTT. Translation gives CASSLGQSNTEAFF. Drawing the rest from reference TRBV5-4 and TRBJ1-1, the complete variable domain is ETGVTQSPTHLIKTRGQQVTLRCSSQSGHNTVSWYQQALGQGPQFIFQYYREEENGRGNFPPRFSGLQFPNYSSELNVNALELDDSALYLCASSLGQSNTEAFFGQGTRLTVV.

The chain links TRBV7-8 to TRBJ2-1, with TRBD2 identical over 13 bases. The germline CDR1 and CDR2 sequences are SGHVS and FQNEAQ. CDR3 length: 15 amino acids. Trimming removed 0 bases from V and 7 bases from J; junction bases left unmatched: 0. The CDR3 loop reads CASSLAGLAGNEQFF. The DNA for the CDR3 is TGTGCCAGCAGCTTAGCGGGACTAGCGGGGAATGAGCAGTTCTTC.

The chain has TRBV7-2 and TRBJ2-1; D unclear. This CDR3 has 15 residues. V was clipped by 2 bases and J by 1 base, with 9 bases between them. Germline lookup yields CDR1 SGHTA and CDR2 FQGNSA. The CDR3 loop is CASSLNSGSYNEQFF. The CDR3 DNA reads TGTGCCAGCAGCTTAAACAGTGGTTCCTACAATGAGCAGTTCTTC.

The chain links TRBV7-3 to TRBJ2-5; D gene ambiguous. Germline values: CDR1 SGHTA, CDR2 FQGTGA. Deletions cut 4 bases from V and 2 bases from J, with 8 bases between. The CDR3 length is 13 residues. The CDR3 region is CASSSERQETQYF. The CDR3 DNA sequence: TGTGCCAGCAGCTCAGAAAGGCAAGAGACCCAGTACTTC.

The gene calls are TRBV30 and TRBJ2-7, with a tentative D call TRBD1 (5 bases). Per the germline V gene, CDR1 is GTSNPN and CDR2 is SVGIG (reference sequence). Deletions cut 2 bases from V and 0 bases from J, with 14 bases between. The CDR3 loop spans 15 amino acids. This CDR3 reads CAWSPSRVPSYEQYF. The CDR3 DNA reads TGTGCCTGGAGTCCAAGCAGGGTACCCTCCTACGAGCAGTACTTC.

The J gene is TRBJ1-5, the V gene TRBV5-6; 10 bases are shared with TRBD1. The CDR3 runs 14 residues. Germline loops: CDR1 SGHDT, CDR2 YYEEEE. J lost 6 bases, V lost 3 bases, and 3 bases had no gene match. The CDR3 protein is CASSWGDRGQPQHF. CDR3 sequence (DNA): TGTGCCAGCAGCTGGGGGGACAGGGGTCAGCCCCAGCATTTT.

The rearrangement uses TRBV6-4 and TRBJ2-3; maybe TRBD2 (5 bases). CDR1 and CDR2 (germline): MRHNA, SNTAGT. The CDR3 extends over 15 amino acids. The ends were cut back, 4 bases at V and 6 bases at J, with 17 bases in the middle. CDR3 residues: CASSAAEDGVDTQYF. The CDR3 nucleotides are TGTGCCAGCAGTGCCGCAGAGGACGGGGTGGATACGCAGTATTTT.

The rearrangement uses TRBV24-1 and TRBJ2-2, with 7 bases aligning to TRBD1. J lost 0 bases, V lost 2 bases, and 2 bases had no gene match. This CDR3 is built from 16 residues. Germline V gene sequence: CDR1 KGHDR, CDR2 SFDVKD. CDR3: CATSDYDRANTGELFF. CDR3 nucleotide sequence: TGTGCCACCAGTGATTACGACAGGGCGAACACCGGGGAGCTGTTTTTT.

This clone came up once. The genes are TRBV19 and TRBJ1-6; 9 nucleotides match TRBD1. V gave up 0 bases and J gave up 9 bases; unmatched junction bases: 6. CDR1 is LNHDA and CDR2 is SQIVND in the germline V gene (reference sequence). The CDR3 spans 16 residues. The CDR3 protein is CASSIDHRQGGSPLHF. The CDR3 DNA reads as TGTGCCAGTAGTATAGATCACCGACAGGGGGGTTCACCCCTCCACTTT.

The chain is built from TRBV5-5 and TRBJ2-5, with 8 bases that match TRBD1. CDR1 and CDR2 from the germline V gene are SGHKS and YYEKEE (reference sequence). V trimming: 3 bases; J trimming: 0 bases; junction bases outside the gene matches: 16. There are 19 residues in the CDR3. In nucleotides, the CDR3 is TGTGCCAGCAGCTCGGGTATGGGACAGGACTTCAAGTACCAAGAGACCCAGTACTTC. The encoded protein is CASSSGMGQDFKYQETQYF.

The chain joins TRBV2 to TRBJ2-7; D uncertain. Germline values: CDR1 SNHLY, CDR2 FYNNEI. The CDR3 runs 12 residues. The V gene lost 6 bases and the J gene lost 2 bases, with 8 bases spanning the gap. CDR3 coding DNA: TGTGCCAGCAGAAGAGGAACCTACGAGCAGTACTTC. This gives the protein CASRRGTYEQYF. Full variable domain (outside the CDR3, taken from reference TRBV2 and TRBJ2-7): EPEVTQTPSHQVTQMGQEVILRCVPISNHLYFYWYRQILGQKVEFLVSFYNNEISEKSEIFDDQFSVERPDGSNFTLKIRSTKLEDSAMYFCASRRGTYEQYFGPGTRLTVT.

The rearrangement uses TRBV7-2 and TRBJ2-7; 7 bases are shared with TRBD1. Germline trimming cut 2 bases from V and 6 bases from J; bases unmatched to any gene: 1. This CDR3 region has 12 residues. The germline gives CDR1 SGHTA, CDR2 FQGNSA. CDR3 coding DNA: TGTGCCAGCAGCTTACAGGGGGTCGAGCAGTACTTC. Amino acid sequence: CASSLQGVEQYF.

The rearrangement joins TRBV9 to TRBJ2-7; TRBD2 is a possible D gene (6 bases). The germline V gene has CDR1 SGDLS and CDR2 YYNGEE. The CDR3 is 15 amino acids. Trimming cost V 0 bases and J 0 bases, with 10 bases left between them. The CDR3 DNA follows: TGTGCCAGCAGCGTAGCGGGGGTGGGCTCCTACGAGCAGTACTTC. Translated: CASSVAGVGSYEQYF.

The rearrangement joins TRBV6-1 to TRBJ1-4; D unclear. This CDR3 spans 12 amino acids. Germline-derived CDR1 and CDR2 are MNHNS and SASEGT. V lost 1 base and J 8 bases, leaving 5 bases between the germline ends. Here the CDR3 reads CASSEGTEKLFF. CDR3 DNA sequence: TGTGCCAGCAGTGAAGGGACGGAAAAACTGTTTTTT.

The chain couples TRBV6-4 to TRBJ2-3, with 12 bases fitting TRBD2. Germline V CDR1 and CDR2: MRHNA, SNTAGT. The CDR3 has 17 amino acids. V was clipped by 5 bases and J by 1 base; unmatched bases: 7. CDR3 in amino acids: CASSTDPSGGGTDTQYF. The DNA for the CDR3 is TGTGCCAGCAGTACGGACCCTAGCGGGGGGGGCACAGATACGCAGTATTTT.

The V call is TRBV7-2, the J call TRBJ2-5, with 11 bases matching TRBD2. This CDR3 region has 16 residues. Looked up from germline, CDR1 is SGHTA and CDR2 is FQGNSA. J was trimmed by 4 bases and V by 5 bases; bases with no gene match: 9. The CDR3 nucleotides read TGTGCCAGCAGCCTACGAACTAGCGGGGGATCAGAGACCCAGTACTTC. It encodes CASSLRTSGGSETQYF.

The chain links TRBV11-3 to TRBJ2-5; 16 nucleotides agree with TRBD2. The J segment lost 2 bases and the V segment lost 5 bases, leaving 8 bases of the junction unmatched. This CDR3 contains 18 residues. The V gene's germline CDR1 is SGHNT and CDR2 YENEEA. CDR3 sequence reads: CASSPGGLAGGAQETQYF. Written as DNA, the CDR3 is TGTGCCAGCAGCCCCGGGGGACTAGCGGGGGGGGCACAAGAGACCCAGTACTTC.

This clone was seen a few times. The chain recombines TRBV4-3 with TRBJ2-5; TRBD1 matches 9 bases. The CDR3 sequence is 15 residues long. V shed 1 base, J shed 1 base, and the junction held 1 base outside the gene matches. Germline values: CDR1 LGHNA, CDR2 YSLEER. In nucleotides, the CDR3 is TGCGCCAGCAGCCAAGGGGACAGGGCCCAAGAGACCCAGTACTTC. Translation gives CASSQGDRAQETQYF.